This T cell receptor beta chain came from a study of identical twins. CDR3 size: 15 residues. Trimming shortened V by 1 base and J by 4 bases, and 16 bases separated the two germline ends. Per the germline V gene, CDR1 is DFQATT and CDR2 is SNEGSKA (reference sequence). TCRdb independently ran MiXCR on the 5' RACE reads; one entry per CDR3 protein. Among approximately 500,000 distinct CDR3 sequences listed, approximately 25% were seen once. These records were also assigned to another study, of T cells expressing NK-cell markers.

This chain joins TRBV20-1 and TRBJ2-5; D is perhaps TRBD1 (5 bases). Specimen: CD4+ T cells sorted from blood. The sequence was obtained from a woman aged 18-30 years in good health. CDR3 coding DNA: TGCAGTGCTAGAGGTCCCCTGGGGCTGGCAGAGACCCAGTACTTC. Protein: CSARGPLGLAETQYF.